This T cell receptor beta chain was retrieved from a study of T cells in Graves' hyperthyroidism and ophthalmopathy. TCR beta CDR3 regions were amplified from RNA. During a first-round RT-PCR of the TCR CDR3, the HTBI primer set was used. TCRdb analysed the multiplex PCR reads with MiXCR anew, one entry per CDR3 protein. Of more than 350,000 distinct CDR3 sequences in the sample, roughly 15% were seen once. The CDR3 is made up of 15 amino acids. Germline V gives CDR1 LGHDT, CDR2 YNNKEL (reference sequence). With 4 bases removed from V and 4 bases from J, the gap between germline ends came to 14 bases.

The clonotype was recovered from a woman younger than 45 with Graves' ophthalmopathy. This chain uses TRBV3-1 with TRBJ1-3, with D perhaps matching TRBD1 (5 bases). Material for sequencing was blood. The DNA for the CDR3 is TGTGCCAGCAGCCCGCCAGGGACCATGGGAAACACCATATATTTT. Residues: CASSPPGTMGNTIYF. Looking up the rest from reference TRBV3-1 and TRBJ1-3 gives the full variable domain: DTAVSQTPKYLVTQMGNDKSIKCEQNLGHDTMYWYKQDSKKFLKIMFSYNNKELIINETVPNRFSPKSPDKAHLNLHINSLELGDSAVYFCASSPPGTMGNTIYFGEGSWLTVV.